This is a list of T cell receptor beta chains from one sample in a study of blood T cell repertoires in COVID-19. Repertoires were generated with immunoSEQ multiplex PCR, while TCRdb's copy carries only in-frame clones and drops some. The sample contains about 180,000 clones, about nine tenths of which appear only once. The specimen sequenced was PBMCs or T cells enriched from blood (not recorded which). Receptors were obtained from a woman aged 18-29 years who had recovered from COVID-19. Each CDR3 is given with its conserved first and last residue. The D gene is left open where the match is weak. The size of a clone is reported for some rows only, either as once, few or many, or as a class for expanded clones.

J,V,size,D,CDR3,DNA
TRBJ2-6,TRBV24-1,-,-,CATSPGGGGANVLTF,TGTGCCACCAGTCCAGGGGGAGGTGGGGCCAACGTCCTGACTTTC
TRBJ2-1,TRBV21-1,-,-,CASIRLGLAGDNNEQFF,TGTGCCAGCATCCGACTAGGACTAGCGGGAGATAACAATGAGCAGTTCTTC
TRBJ2-7,TRBV7-6,many,-,CASSFTAGSSSYEQYF,TGTGCCAGCAGCTTTACAGCCGGCAGCAGCTCCTACGAGCAGTACTTC
TRBJ1-2,TRBV5-6,-,TRBD1,CASSPTGTGYGYTF,TGTGCCAGCTCCCCGACCGGGACAGGATATGGCTACACCTTC
TRBJ2-6,TRBV6-4,-,TRBD2,CASSPRGSGRDWSGANVLTF,TGTGCCAGCAGTCCCCGCGGGAGCGGGAGGGATTGGTCTGGGGCCAACGTCCTGACTTTC
TRBJ2-3,TRBV2,-,TRBD2,CASSFSGSTDTQYF,TGTGCCAGCAGCTTTAGCGGGAGCACAGATACGCAGTATTTT
TRBJ2-3,TRBV28,-,-,CASSLGVDTQYF,TGTGCCAGCAGTTTAGGAGTAGATACGCAGTATTTT
TRBJ2-2,TRBV28,-,-,CASTDTGELFF,TGTGCCAGCACTGACACCGGGGAGCTGTTTTTT
TRBJ2-5,TRBV7-6,-,-,CASSLTSETQYF,TGTGCCAGCAGCCTGACATCGGAGACCCAGTACTTC
TRBJ2-2,TRBV5-4,-,-,CASSTWSVGELFF,TGTGCCAGCAGCACCTGGAGTGTCGGGGAGCTGTTTTTT
TRBJ1-5,TRBV30,once,-,CAWSLGGNSNQPQHF,TGTGCCTGGAGTTTGGGGGGGAATAGCAATCAGCCCCAGCATTTT
TRBJ1-1,TRBV19,-,TRBD1,CASSTDRWRTEAFF,TGTGCCAGTAGTACGGACAGGTGGAGGACTGAAGCTTTCTTT
TRBJ2-7,TRBV4-1,-,-,CASSQGIGKTYEQYF,TGCGCCAGCAGCCAAGGTATCGGCAAGACTTACGAGCAGTACTTC
TRBJ1-2,TRBV7-9,-,-,CASSLQGIPHYGYTF,TGTGCCAGCAGCTTACAGGGAATCCCACACTATGGCTACACCTTC
TRBJ1-2,TRBV7-9,-,TRBD1,CASSSNRGPTYGYTF,TGTGCCAGCAGCTCAAACAGGGGCCCTACCTATGGCTACACCTTC
TRBJ2-5,TRBV11-2,-,-,CASSLGISVETQYF,TGTGCCAGCAGCTTAGGTATTAGCGTGGAGACCCAGTACTTC
TRBJ2-1,TRBV7-2,-,TRBD2,CASSSPGLGESSYNEQFF,TGTGCCAGCAGCTCACCGGGACTAGGGGAAAGCTCCTACAATGAGCAGTTCTTC
TRBJ1-3,TRBV7-3,-,-,CASSSSGVGGGNTIYF,TGTGCCAGCAGCTCCTCAGGGGTTGGCGGTGGAAACACCATATATTTT
TRBJ1-1,TRBV28,-,-,CASSLTGRLTEAFF,TGTGCCAGCAGTTTAACCGGCAGACTCACTGAAGCTTTCTTT
TRBJ1-2,TRBV6-6,once,-,CASSYSGGANYGYTF,TGTGCCAGCAGTTACTCGGGGGGAGCTAACTATGGCTACACCTTC
TRBJ1-5,TRBV12-3/TRBV12-4,-,-,CASSGRGNQPQHF,TGTGCCAGCAGTGGCCGGGGCAATCAGCCCCAGCATTTT
TRBJ2-7,TRBV6-2/TRBV6-3,-,-,CASSLIPSGEWRPYEQYF,TGTGCCAGCAGCCTTATCCCCTCGGGGGAATGGCGCCCCTACGAGCAGTACTTC
TRBJ2-7,TRBV6-5,-,TRBD1,CATLTGSSYEQYF,TGTGCCACGCTGACAGGGAGCTCCTACGAGCAGTACTTC
TRBJ2-7,TRBV9,-,TRBD2,CASSTGTSGGFYEQYF,TGTGCCAGCAGCACCGGGACTAGCGGGGGATTCTACGAGCAGTACTTC
TRBJ1-5,TRBV7-2,-,-,CASSLVGGGNQPQHF,TGTGCCAGCAGCTTAGTGGGAGGGGGCAATCAGCCCCAGCATTTT
TRBJ1-3,TRBV9,once,TRBD1,CASSLQGEWNTIYF,TGTGCCAGCAGCCTTCAGGGGGAATGGAACACCATATATTTT
TRBJ2-1,TRBV9,-,-,CASSVAGAPASNEQFF,TGTGCCAGCAGCGTAGCTGGAGCCCCCGCGAGTAATGAGCAGTTCTTC
TRBJ2-3,TRBV4-2,-,TRBD1,CASSQGDRGTDTQYF,TGTGCCAGCAGCCAGGGGGACAGGGGCACCGATACGCAGTATTTT
TRBJ1-6,TRBV28,-,TRBD1,CASRETGSGSPLHF,TGTGCCAGCAGGGAGACAGGGTCGGGTTCACCCCTCCACTTT
TRBJ1-1,TRBV21-1,once,-,CASSFKGGVFPEAFF,TGTGCCAGCAGCTTCAAGGGAGGTGTGTTTCCTGAAGCTTTCTTT
TRBJ2-7,TRBV12-3/TRBV12-4,-,TRBD1,CASSLVTGGEQYF,TGTGCCAGCAGTTTAGTGACAGGGGGAGAGCAGTACTTC
TRBJ1-2,TRBV15,-,-,CATSRATGGYTF,TGTGCCACCAGCAGGGCTACAGGAGGCTACACCTTC
TRBJ2-5,TRBV7-9,-,-,CASSFMDSQETQYF,TGTGCCAGCAGCTTTATGGACAGCCAAGAGACCCAGTACTTC
TRBJ2-5,TRBV29-1,-,TRBD2,CSVDGGGPSGETQYF,TGCAGCGTTGACGGCGGGGGGCCCAGTGGAGAGACCCAGTACTTC
TRBJ1-4,TRBV27,-,TRBD1,CASSQDRGNEKLFF,TGTGCCAGCAGTCAGGACAGGGGAAATGAAAAACTGTTTTTT
TRBJ2-1,TRBV19,-,TRBD1,CASSSGGLQFF,TGTGCCAGTAGCTCAGGGGGCCTGCAGTTCTTC
TRBJ1-6,TRBV2,-,TRBD1,CASRTGTDDSPLHF,TGTGCCAGCAGGACCGGGACAGATGATTCACCCCTCCACTTT
TRBJ2-3,TRBV3-1/TRBV3-2,-,-,CASSFRLGTDTQYF,TGTGCCAGCAGCTTTAGACTTGGCACAGATACGCAGTATTTT
TRBJ2-7,TRBV5-6,-,-,CASSFGAGKRYF,TGTGCCAGCAGCTTTGGGGCTGGGAAGCGGTACTTC
TRBJ2-5,TRBV18,-,TRBD1,CASSPSRQGGQETQYF,TGTGCCAGCTCACCATCTAGACAGGGGGGACAAGAGACCCAGTACTTC
TRBJ2-1,TRBV4-1,-,TRBD2,CASSQGTSGRFSSYNEQFF,TGCGCCAGCAGCCAAGGGACTAGCGGGAGGTTTAGCTCCTACAATGAGCAGTTCTTC
TRBJ2-3,TRBV5-1,-,TRBD2,CASSLVGGVPPDTQYF,TGCGCCAGCAGCTTGGTTGGGGGGGTTCCCCCAGATACGCAGTATTTT
TRBJ1-5,TRBV6-2/TRBV6-3,-,-,CASSRGIQPQHF,TGTGCCAGCAGTCGCGGCATCCAGCCCCAGCATTTT
TRBJ1-1,TRBV7-6,-,-,CASSSGGSTEAFF,TGTGCCAGCAGCTCGGGGGGTAGTACTGAAGCTTTCTTT
TRBJ1-4,TRBV7-9,once,-,CASSGVGGFNEKLFF,TGTGCCAGCAGTGGGGTCGGAGGGTTTAATGAAAAACTGTTTTTT
TRBJ1-1,TRBV5-8,-,TRBD1,CASSRRTGAFDTEAFF,TGTGCCAGCAGCCGGCGGACAGGGGCTTTCGACACTGAAGCTTTCTTT
TRBJ1-2,TRBV6-5,-,TRBD1,CASSRPNRGENGYTF,TGTGCCAGCAGCCGACCCAACAGGGGGGAGAATGGCTACACCTTC
TRBJ1-4,TRBV30,-,TRBD1,CACGQGNEKLFF,TGTGCCTGCGGACAGGGGAATGAAAAACTGTTTTTT
TRBJ2-2,TRBV7-9,-,TRBD1,CASSLTGPDTGELFF,TGTGCCAGCAGCTTGACAGGGCCGGACACCGGGGAGCTGTTTTTT
TRBJ2-3,TRBV11-1,-,-,CASSSETRSTDTQYF,TGTGCCAGCAGCTCAGAGACTAGGAGCACAGATACGCAGTATTTT
TRBJ2-5,TRBV3-1/TRBV3-2,-,TRBD2,CASSQDAGVQETQYF,TGTGCCAGCAGCCAAGATGCGGGGGTCCAAGAGACCCAGTACTTC
TRBJ2-6,TRBV6-4,once,-,CASSGQPSGVLTF,TGTGCCAGCAGTGGACAGCCTAGTGGCGTCCTGACTTTC
TRBJ1-5,TRBV7-3,-,-,CASSLEANQPQHF,TGTGCCAGCAGCCTTGAAGCAAATCAGCCCCAGCATTTT